The 21 T cell receptor beta chains presented below share a single source sample, sequenced in a study of response to subunit inactivated influenza vaccine. TCRdb re-analysed the RT-PCR reads in MiXCR, keeping a single row per CDR3 protein. Seen here are 170,000 or so distinct CDR3 sequences, around 10% observed once, and the top ten hold 35% to 40%. The source material was CD8+ T cells sorted from PBMCs, sampled around 25 months after vaccination. The receptors were gathered from a man aged 45 to 70 who received an inactivated influenza vaccine.

This clonotype was recorded at least ten times. The V and J genes are TRBV5-1 and TRBJ1-1; D possibly corresponds to TRBD1 (5 bases). V was shortened by 4 bases and J by 4 bases, with 14 bases between the two germline ends. This CDR3 has 14 amino acids. Germline V CDR1 and CDR2: SGHRS, YFSETQ. The CDR3 bases are TGCGCCAGCAGCCCCAGCCCAGGGTCCACTGAAGCTTTCTTT. Translating it yields CASSPSPGSTEAFF.

This clonotype was observed a handful of times. This chain uses TRBV6-5 with TRBJ1-2; a weak D match, TRBD1 (6 bases). CDR1 MNHEY and CDR2 SVGAGI come from the germline V gene. CDR3 length: 14 amino acids. V gave up 5 bases and J gave up 3 bases, with 13 bases separating them. The CDR3 region is CASSNQGRYYGYTF. CDR3 nucleotide sequence: TGTGCCAGCAGTAACCAGGGGAGGTACTATGGCTACACCTTC.

The V call is TRBV18, the J call TRBJ2-2; 7 bases match TRBD1. The CDR3 has 15 residues. Trimming at V came to 3 bases and at J to 2 bases, leaving 3 bases not matched to a gene. The germline V gene has CDR1 KGHSH and CDR2 LQKENI. DNA for the CDR3: TGTGCCAGCTCACCGCGACAGGGAAACACCGGGGAGCTGTTTTTT. Translated: CASSPRQGNTGELFF.

The chain carries TRBV7-9 and TRBJ1-1, with unresolved D. Germline V lookup: CDR1 SEHNR, CDR2 FQNEAQ (reference sequence). Between the trimmed V and J ends, which lost 5 bases and 1 base, there was a span of 11 bases. This CDR3 spans 14 amino acids. CDR3 DNA: TGTGCCAGCAGCCCCTACTTGGAGAACACTGAAGCTTTCTTT. This encodes CASSPYLENTEAFF.

This clonotype appeared many times. The chain links TRBV20-1 to TRBJ2-1; TRBD2 matches at 10 bases. The J segment lost 12 bases and the V segment lost 7 bases, leaving 12 bases of the junction unmatched. Germline CDR1 DFQATT, CDR2 SNEGSKA (reference sequence). This CDR3 is built from 13 residues. The CDR3, as DNA: TGCAGTGTTCCGACTAGCGGGTACGGATGGCAGTTCTTC. As protein: CSVPTSGYGWQFF.

This sequence joins TRBV28 and TRBJ2-1; a weak D match, TRBD2 (6 bases). This CDR3 comprises 14 residues. Germline loops: CDR1 MDHEN, CDR2 SYDVKM. The V gene lost 6 bases and the J gene lost 4 bases, with 13 bases spanning the gap. CDR3 sequence: CASRDPGLYNEQFF. CDR3 in DNA: TGTGCCAGCAGAGACCCGGGACTTTACAATGAGCAGTTCTTC.

This clonotype has just a few counts. The gene calls are TRBV29-1 and TRBJ1-1; D is ambiguous. Germline CDR1 and CDR2: SQVTM and ANQGSEA. There are 11 residues in the CDR3. In DNA, the CDR3 is TGCAGTGCTCAAGTGCGCACTGAAGCTTTCTTT. Amino acid sequence: CSAQVRTEAFF.

This clonotype has at least ten counts. This chain connects TRBV11-2 to TRBJ1-3, with 7 positions matching TRBD1. With V trimmed by 3 bases and J by 1 base, 6 bases remained unmatched. The CDR3 sequence is 16 residues long. The germline gives CDR1 SGHAT, CDR2 FQNNGV. CDR3 coding DNA: TGTGCCAGCAGCTTCCCCCCGACAGGGTCTGGAAACACCATATATTTT. Translated, it gives CASSFPPTGSGNTIYF.

V is TRBV7-8 and J is TRBJ2-1, with TRBD2 matching over 9 bases. CDR3 length equals 19 residues. Germline CDR1 and CDR2: SGHVS and FQNEAQ. V lost 5 bases and J lost 4; bases outside the gene matches: 18. The CDR3 DNA is TGTGCCAGCAGCCCCGAGGTGTATAGCGGGGGCCCAACTTACAATGAGCAGTTCTTC. It encodes CASSPEVYSGGPTYNEQFF.

Only a few counts were recorded for this clonotype. The chain employs TRBV6-5 and TRBJ2-2, with 10 bases matching TRBD2. CDR1 and CDR2 from the germline V gene are MNHEY and SVGAGI. The V segment lost 0 bases and the J segment 9 bases; nucleotides outside the gene matches: 10. This CDR3 has 17 amino acids. CDR3 in amino acids: CASSYSLAGGFDRELFF. The CDR3, as DNA: TGTGCCAGCAGTTACTCTTTAGCGGGAGGTTTCGACCGGGAGCTGTTTTTT.

The V and J genes are TRBV11-2 and TRBJ2-1; the D is unclear. The CDR3 covers 13 residues. V lost 4 bases, J lost 2 bases, and 6 bases lay in between. Germline loops: CDR1 SGHAT, CDR2 FQNNGV. The CDR3 DNA reads TGTGCCAGCAGCTCCGAGCCCTACAATGAGCAGTTCTTC. Translated: CASSSEPYNEQFF. The complete variable domain, with remaining parts taken from reference TRBV11-2 and TRBJ2-1, reads EAGVAQSPRYKIIEKRQSVAFWCNPISGHATLYWYQQILGQGPKLLIQFQNNGVVDDSQLPKDRFSAERLKGVDSTLKIQPAKLEDSAVYLCASSSEPYNEQFFGPGTRLTVL.

This clonotype was counted at least ten times. V gene TRBV15 combines with J gene TRBJ2-7; 11 bases align to TRBD1. This CDR3 has 17 amino acids. The germline gives CDR1 LNHNV, CDR2 YYDKDF (reference sequence). With V trimmed by 3 bases and J by 4 bases, 11 bases remained unmatched. CDR3 bases: TGTGCCACCAGCAGCCAACTGACCGGGACAGGGGGATACGAGCAGTACTTC. Amino acid sequence: CATSSQLTGTGGYEQYF. Full variable domain (remainder filled in from reference TRBV15 and TRBJ2-7): DAMVIQNPRYQVTQFGKPVTLSCSQTLNHNVMYWYQQKSSQAPKLLFHYYDKDFNNEADTPDNFQSRRPNTSFCFLDIRSPGLGDTAMYLCATSSQLTGTGGYEQYFGPGTRLTVT.

This clonotype was observed many times. The rearrangement uses TRBV12-3 or TRBV12-4 and TRBJ2-7, with TRBD1 matching over 7 bases. The trim removed 3 bases at V and 2 bases at J, leaving 13 bases unmatched. There are 17 residues in the CDR3. This CDR3 reads CASSFQYLSGGAYEQYF. In nucleotides, the CDR3 is TGTGCCAGCAGTTTCCAATACTTGTCAGGGGGTGCCTACGAGCAGTACTTC.

The V gene is TRBV7-8, the J gene TRBJ2-7; tentative D call: TRBD2 (5 bases). In germline, CDR1 is SGHVS, CDR2 FQNEAQ. This CDR3 is 15 amino acids long. V was shortened by 1 base and J by 7 bases, with 17 bases between the two germline ends. CDR3 in amino acids: CASSLEGSPPGEQYF. CDR3 DNA: TGTGCCAGCAGCTTAGAAGGAAGCCCTCCGGGGGAGCAGTACTTC.

This clonotype was recorded a few times. The chain combines TRBV14 with TRBJ2-1; TRBD2 agrees at 9 bases. Trimming removed 0 bases from V and 0 bases from J; junction bases left unmatched: 21. The CDR3 spans 23 residues. Germline CDR1 is SGHDN and CDR2 is FVKESK. The CDR3 coding sequence is TGTGCCAGCAGCCAAGATTGGGGCGGGGTAGCGGGGGATCCGACGAGCTCCTACAATGAGCAGTTCTTC. Translation: CASSQDWGGVAGDPTSSYNEQFF.

This clonotype was found many times. The J gene is TRBJ2-1, the V gene TRBV15; 10 nucleotides line up with TRBD1. V lost 5 bases and J lost 15; bases outside the gene matches: 10. The germline gives CDR1 LNHNV, CDR2 YYDKDF (reference sequence). This CDR3 has 13 amino acids. The CDR3: CATSAVSRDRGFF. CDR3 DNA: TGTGCCACCAGCGCGGTCTCCAGGGACAGGGGGTTCTTC. Full variable domain (outside the CDR3, taken from reference TRBV15 and TRBJ2-1): DAMVIQNPRYQVTQFGKPVTLSCSQTLNHNVMYWYQQKSSQAPKLLFHYYDKDFNNEADTPDNFQSRRPNTSFCFLDIRSPGLGDTAMYLCATSAVSRDRGFFGPGTRLTVL.

The chain is built from TRBV20-1 and TRBJ2-7; D possibly corresponds to TRBD2 (6 bases). The CDR3 spans 13 residues. The germline V gene encodes CDR1 DFQATT and CDR2 SNEGSKA (reference sequence). This chain's CDR3 is CRGKGLTVYEQYF. CDR3 bases: TGCAGGGGTAAGGGACTGACGGTCTACGAGCAGTACTTC.

This clonotype has more than one count but fewer than ten. This chain joins TRBV20-1 and TRBJ2-3; 7 bases match TRBD1. There are 14 residues in the CDR3. J gave up 2 bases and V 6 bases, and 8 bases lay outside the gene matches. CDR1 and CDR2 (germline): DFQATT, SNEGSKA (reference sequence). CDR3 region: CSATSGTATDTQYF. In DNA form, the CDR3 reads TGCAGTGCAACCTCGGGGACAGCCACAGATACGCAGTATTTT.

Ten or more counts support this clonotype. The CDR3 bases are TGTGCCAGCAGCCCCAGCGGCGGGGCATCGGAGACCCAGTACTTC. Residues: CASSPSGGASETQYF. V usage is TRBV9 and J usage is TRBJ2-5, with D possibly being TRBD2 (6 bases). V was cut by 4 bases and J by 5 bases, with 18 bases left in between. This CDR3 is 15 amino acids long. CDR1 is SGDLS and CDR2 is YYNGEE in the germline V gene.

The CDR3 nucleotides are TGCGCCAGCAGCCTACACGCGGATAGCAATCAGCCCCAGCATTTT. It specifies CASSLHADSNQPQHF. The chain is built from TRBV4-3 and TRBJ1-5; the D is unclear. V was clipped by 4 bases and J by 0 bases, with 10 bases between them. The CDR3 has 15 amino acids. Germline V gives CDR1 LGHNA, CDR2 YSLEER.

V usage is TRBV11-3 and J usage is TRBJ2-5, with 10 bases that match TRBD1. J lost 4 bases, V lost 4 bases, and 6 bases had no gene match. CDR3 length: 15 amino acids. Germline V gives CDR1 SGHNT, CDR2 YENEEA. The CDR3 DNA sequence: TGTGCCAGCAGCTCGACAGGGGGCAGAACAGAGACCCAGTACTTC. Translating it yields CASSSTGGRTETQYF.